The 27 T cell receptor beta chains listed next were all sequenced from one sample in a study of blood T cell repertoires in COVID-19. Produced via immunoSEQ multiplex PCR; TCRdb's table is partial and in-frame only. The sample records tens of thousands of clones, about four fifths being singletons. Specimen: peripheral blood. The receptors derive from a human donor in a cohort sampled during active COVID-19.

The J gene is TRBJ2-2, the V gene TRBV2, with a possible D match to TRBD1 (5 bases). V gave up 6 bases and J gave up 3 bases, with 14 bases separating them. Germline V CDR1 and CDR2: SNHLY, FYNNEI. CDR3 size: 15 residues. The CDR3 is CASRDLRVYTGELFF. CDR3 coding DNA: TGTGCCAGCAGGGACCTCAGGGTTTACACCGGGGAGCTGTTTTTT.

This chain connects TRBV5-4 to TRBJ1-2; D is perhaps TRBD1 (5 bases). The CDR3 loop spans 15 amino acids. The germline V gene has CDR1 SGHNT and CDR2 YYREEE (reference sequence). Trimming took off 6 bases at V and 4 bases at J, with 19 bases between the two ends. CDR3 loop: CASTNSGGEGYGYTF. The CDR3 nucleotides read TGTGCCAGCACCAACTCCGGGGGTGAGGGCTATGGCTACACCTTC.

The J gene is TRBJ2-2, the V gene TRBV2; TRBD2 is a possible D gene (5 bases). The CDR3 has 15 amino acids. The germline V gene encodes CDR1 SNHLY and CDR2 FYNNEI. V lost 7 bases and J lost 0, with 12 bases in between. The CDR3 sequence is CASTLTRTNTGELFF. The DNA of the CDR3 is TGTGCCAGCACCCTAACTAGAACGAACACCGGGGAGCTGTTTTTT. Full variable domain (rest looked up from reference TRBV2 and TRBJ2-2): EPEVTQTPSHQVTQMGQEVILRCVPISNHLYFYWYRQILGQKVEFLVSFYNNEISEKSEIFDDQFSVERPDGSNFTLKIRSTKLEDSAMYFCASTLTRTNTGELFFGEGSRLTVL.

The chain combines TRBV6-5 with TRBJ1-6, with D possibly being TRBD1 (6 bases). Per germline, CDR1 MNHEY and CDR2 SVGAGI. This CDR3 is built from 13 residues. The germline V and J ends were trimmed by 7 bases and 10 bases, with 14 bases remaining between them. The CDR3 DNA reads as TGTGCCAGCACCGTAGATACAGGGTCACCCCTCCACTTT. Translated: CASTVDTGSPLHF.

The genes are TRBV3-1 (or the pseudogene TRBV3-2) and TRBJ1-6, with D unresolved. The CDR3 runs 15 residues. Germline V gives CDR1 LGHDT, CDR2 YNNKEL (reference sequence). Trimming removed 0 bases from V and 2 bases from J, with 5 bases in between. CDR3 region: CASSQDTAYNSPLHF. The CDR3 nucleotides are TGTGCCAGCAGCCAAGATACAGCCTATAATTCACCCCTCCACTTT.

This rearrangement joins TRBV5-5 to TRBJ1-1; D is possibly TRBD1 (6 bases). The CDR3 has 13 residues. Germline V gene data show CDR1 as SGHKS and CDR2 as YYEKEE (reference sequence). V was pared by 4 bases and J by 8 bases, with 15 bases between. DNA for the CDR3: TGTGCCAGCAGCCTGCTTCCCGGGACAGAAGCTTTCTTT. Protein sequence: CASSLLPGTEAFF.

The chain employs TRBV5-5 and TRBJ1-6; 9 nucleotides agree with TRBD1. The J segment lost 5 bases and the V segment lost 4 bases, leaving 7 bases of the junction unmatched. From germline, CDR1 is SGHKS and CDR2 YYEKEE (reference sequence). This CDR3 is built from 16 residues. CDR3 in DNA: TGTGCCAGCAGCACCGGGACAGGGTCAAATAATTCACCCCTCCACTTT. Translating it yields CASSTGTGSNNSPLHF.

The V gene is TRBV5-4, the J gene TRBJ2-7; D remains unclear. The CDR3 contains 13 residues. V lost 4 bases and J lost 0, with 8 bases in between. Germline V gene data show CDR1 as SGHNT and CDR2 as YYREEE (reference sequence). The DNA of the CDR3 is TGTGCCAGCAGCGGGCAAAACTCCTACGAGCAGTACTTC. The encoded protein is CASSGQNSYEQYF.

As for this clone: The same CDR3 arises from other DNA sequences in this sample as well. The chain links TRBV20-1 to TRBJ2-7; 11 bases are a match to TRBD1. Germline V gene data show CDR1 as DFQATT and CDR2 as SNEGSKA (reference sequence). The trim removed 3 bases at V and 3 bases at J, leaving 13 bases unmatched. This CDR3 comprises 17 residues. CDR3 in amino acids: CSASMTGTGGKGYEQYF. For the CDR3, the DNA is TGCAGTGCTAGTATGACCGGGACAGGGGGAAAAGGCTACGAGCAGTACTTC.

This chain's CDR3 is CAISQGQGDSPLHF. For the CDR3, the DNA is TGTGCCATCAGCCAAGGACAGGGTGATTCACCCCTCCACTTT. The chain recombines TRBV10-3 with TRBJ1-6, with 8 bases aligning to TRBD1. The J segment lost 8 bases and the V segment lost 6 bases, leaving 6 bases of the junction unmatched. Germline V CDR1 and CDR2: ENHRY, SYGVKD. CDR3 length equals 14 residues.

The chain joins TRBV5-6 to TRBJ1-2; no reliable D call. Between the trimmed V and J ends, which lost 0 bases and 5 bases, there was a span of 14 bases. CDR1 and CDR2 (germline): SGHDT, YYEEEE. The CDR3 length is 15 residues. CDR3 bases: TGTGCCAGCAGCTTGGGGGAGGCTAAGAATTATGGCTACACCTTC. Its protein is CASSLGEAKNYGYTF.

The table lists this clone with a few counts. The V call is TRBV3-1 (or the pseudogene TRBV3-2), the J call TRBJ1-5, with D uncertain. Trimming stripped 0 bases from V and 0 bases from J, with 6 bases between. The germline CDR1 and CDR2 sequences are LGHDT and YNNKEL (reference sequence). There are 15 residues in the CDR3. The CDR3 nucleotides read TGTGCCAGCAGCCAAGACACATTTAGCAATCAGCCCCAGCATTTT. This sequence encodes CASSQDTFSNQPQHF.

CDR3 region: CAWSPGQGYEQFF. The DNA for the CDR3 is TGTGCCTGGAGCCCCGGACAGGGCTATGAGCAGTTCTTC. The chain uses TRBV30 and TRBJ2-1; 8 bases fit TRBD1. CDR1 GTSNPN and CDR2 SVGIG come from the germline V gene (reference sequence). This CDR3 has 13 residues. V shed 3 bases, J shed 8 bases, and the junction held 6 bases outside the gene matches.

CDR3 sequence: CASSKRQGSNQPQHF. DNA of the CDR3: TGTGCCAGCAGTAAAAGGCAGGGGAGTAATCAGCCCCAGCATTTT. The genes are TRBV2 and TRBJ1-5; weak D call: TRBD1 (6 bases). The CDR3 consists of 15 residues. The V end was cut by 5 bases, the J end by 4 bases, with 15 bases between. CDR1 and CDR2 from the germline V gene are SNHLY and FYNNEI.

The V gene is TRBV19, the J gene TRBJ2-1; tentatively, D is TRBD1 (6 bases). V was trimmed by 3 bases and J by 4 bases, leaving 16 bases between them. The CDR3 is made up of 16 amino acids. Looked up from germline, CDR1 is LNHDA and CDR2 is SQIVND (reference sequence). CDR3 region: CASSIFKGRGYNEQFF. DNA of the CDR3: TGTGCCAGTAGTATTTTTAAAGGCAGGGGTTACAATGAGCAGTTCTTC.

The chain carries TRBV28 and TRBJ1-2; D unresolved. The germline gives CDR1 MDHEN, CDR2 SYDVKM. The V and J ends lost 6 bases and 2 bases respectively, with 7 bases between them. The CDR3 contains 12 residues. The CDR3 here is CASSLDNYGYTF. The CDR3, as DNA: TGTGCCAGCAGCCTAGACAACTATGGCTACACCTTC.

This sequence joins TRBV19 and TRBJ1-1; tentatively, D is TRBD1 (6 bases). The CDR3 totals 13 residues. CDR1 and CDR2 from the germline V gene are LNHDA and SQIVND (reference sequence). Trimming left V 5 bases short and J 5 bases short, with 12 bases between. The CDR3 DNA reads TGTGCCAGTAGTGTAAACAGGGCGACTGAAGCTTTCTTT. Translation gives CASSVNRATEAFF. Drawing the rest from reference TRBV19 and TRBJ1-1, the complete variable domain is DGGITQSPKYLFRKEGQNVTLSCEQNLNHDAMYWYRQDPGQGLRLIYYSQIVNDFQKGDIAEGYSVSREKKESFPLTVTSAQKNPTAFYLCASSVNRATEAFFGQGTRLTVV.

This sequence joins TRBV18 and TRBJ1-4; D might be TRBD1 (6 bases). This CDR3 region has 15 residues. V was trimmed by 6 bases and J by 4 bases, leaving 15 bases between them. Germline V gene data show CDR1 as KGHSH and CDR2 as LQKENI. CDR3 sequence reads: CASSPGRGYNEKLFF. DNA of the CDR3: TGTGCCAGCTCCCCCGGCAGGGGCTATAATGAAAAACTGTTTTTT.

V usage is TRBV14 and J usage is TRBJ2-7; D unresolved. This CDR3 comprises 15 residues. Germline lookup yields CDR1 SGHDN and CDR2 FVKESK. V was trimmed by 3 bases and J by 2 bases, leaving 14 bases between them. The CDR3 spells CASSHDLDKPYEQYF. The CDR3 DNA reads as TGTGCCAGCAGCCATGATCTTGACAAGCCCTACGAGCAGTACTTC. The variable domain in full, completed from reference TRBV14 and TRBJ2-7, reads EAGVTQFPSHSVIEKGQTVTLRCDPISGHDNLYWYRRVMGKEIKFLLHFVKESKQDESGMPNNRFLAERTGGTYSTLKVQPAELEDSGVYFCASSHDLDKPYEQYFGPGTRLTVT.

The rearrangement links TRBV28 to TRBJ2-7; 7 bases agree with TRBD1. CDR1 is MDHEN and CDR2 is SYDVKM in the germline V gene. The ends lost 6 bases at V and 0 bases at J; junction bases unmatched: 2. CDR3 length: 13 amino acids. In DNA form, the CDR3 reads TGTGCCAGCAGCCGGGACAGCTCCTACGAGCAGTACTTC. Translated: CASSRDSSYEQYF.

V gene TRBV6-2 or TRBV6-3 combines with J gene TRBJ2-5; a weak D match, TRBD1 (6 bases). This CDR3 is built from 14 residues. The germline V and J ends were trimmed by 5 bases and 5 bases, with 15 bases remaining between them. The germline V gene has CDR1 MNHEY and CDR2 SVGEGT. CDR3 sequence: CASSAQGFQETQYF. CDR3 coding DNA: TGTGCCAGCAGTGCACAGGGTTTCCAGGAGACCCAGTACTTC.

The chain joins TRBV28 to TRBJ1-1; a possible D gene is TRBD1 (6 bases). Germline CDR1 and CDR2: MDHEN and SYDVKM. The length of the CDR3 is 14 residues. V lost 6 bases, J lost 1 base, and 12 bases lay in between. CDR3 sequence reads: CASSRGGPNTEAFF. In DNA, the CDR3 is TGTGCCAGCAGCCGCGGGGGCCCGAACACTGAAGCTTTCTTT.

This rearrangement joins TRBV5-1 to TRBJ2-1; 9 bases match TRBD1. Germline V gene lookup returns CDR1 SGHRS and CDR2 YFSETQ. Trimming removed 3 bases from V and 7 bases from J; junction bases left unmatched: 11. The CDR3 is 16 amino acids. CDR3 amino acids: CASSWAGTGKNNEQFF. The CDR3 DNA follows: TGCGCCAGCAGCTGGGCAGGGACAGGGAAAAATAATGAGCAGTTCTTC. The full variable domain, its missing parts supplied by reference TRBV5-1 and TRBJ2-1, is KAGVTQTPRYLIKTRGQQVTLSCSPISGHRSVSWYQQTPGQGLQFLFEYFSETQRNKGNFPGRFSGRQFSNSRSEMNVSTLELGDSALYLCASSWAGTGKNNEQFFGPGTRLTVL.

This chain connects TRBV19 to TRBJ2-3; TRBD2 aligns across 9 bases. CDR1 is LNHDA and CDR2 is SQIVND in the germline V gene (reference sequence). CDR3 length: 16 residues. V shed 1 base and J 3 bases; nucleotides not matched to a gene: 5. CDR3 residues: CASSIGGSGRTDTQYF. The CDR3 DNA sequence: TGTGCCAGTAGTATAGGTGGAAGCGGGAGGACAGATACGCAGTATTTT.

The V call is TRBV18, the J call TRBJ1-4, with D maybe TRBD1 (5 bases). The germline V and J ends were trimmed by 2 bases and 10 bases, with 20 bases remaining between them. The germline CDR1 and CDR2 sequences are KGHSH and LQKENI. This CDR3 spans 16 amino acids. The CDR3 DNA follows: TGTGCCAGCTCACCAGGTGACGGGACTCCCCCGGGAAAACTGTTTTTT. Translating it yields CASSPGDGTPPGKLFF. The variable domain in full, completed from reference TRBV18 and TRBJ1-4, reads NAGVMQNPRHLVRRRGQEARLRCSPMKGHSHVYWYRQLPEEGLKFMVYLQKENIIDESGMPKERFSAEFPKEGPSILRIQQVVRGDSAAYFCASSPGDGTPPGKLFFGSGTQLSVL.

The chain couples TRBV4-2 to TRBJ2-3; weak D call: TRBD2 (5 bases). The ends were cut back, 0 bases at V and 4 bases at J, with 14 bases in the middle. Germline loops: CDR1 LGHNA, CDR2 YNFKEQ. The CDR3 has 16 amino acids. CDR3: CASSQDQLVTADTQYF. For the CDR3, the DNA is TGTGCCAGCAGCCAAGATCAACTAGTGACGGCAGATACGCAGTATTTT.

This clone was counted only a few times. J is TRBJ2-6 and V is TRBV3-1 (or the pseudogene TRBV3-2); TRBD2 is a possible D gene (6 bases). The CDR3 extends over 22 amino acids. Germline V lookup: CDR1 LGHDT, CDR2 YNNKEL (reference sequence). Trimming cost V 0 bases and J 1 base, with 25 bases left between them. This CDR3 reads CASSQDLVDPYRGGSGANVLTF. The CDR3 region has the DNA TGTGCCAGCAGCCAAGATTTGGTAGACCCTTACCGGGGAGGATCTGGGGCCAACGTCCTGACTTTC.